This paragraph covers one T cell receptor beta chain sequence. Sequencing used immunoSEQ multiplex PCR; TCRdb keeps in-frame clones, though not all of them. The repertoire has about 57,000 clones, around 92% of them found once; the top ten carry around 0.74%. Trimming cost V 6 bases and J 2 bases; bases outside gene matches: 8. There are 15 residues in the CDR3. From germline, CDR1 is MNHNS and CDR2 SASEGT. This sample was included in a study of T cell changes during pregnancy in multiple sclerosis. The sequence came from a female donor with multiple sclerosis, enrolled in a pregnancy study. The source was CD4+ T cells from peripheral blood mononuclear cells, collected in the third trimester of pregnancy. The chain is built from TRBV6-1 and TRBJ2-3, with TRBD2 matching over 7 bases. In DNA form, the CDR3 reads TGTGCCAGCAGGCAACGGCGGGGGATCACAGATACGCAGTATTTT. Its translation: CASRQRRGITDTQYF.